This T cell receptor (beta chain) emerged from a study of blood T cell repertoires in COVID-19. Study as a whole: Spain, Italy and the United States supplied samples that represented acute and convalescent COVID-19. T cells, B-cell-depleted T cells, or PBMCs provided the cDNA or gDNA that served as material.

In the authors' workflow: Using reference gene primer amplification, nucleated cell counts were estimated. Clones were sequenced by immunoSEQ multiplex PCR, and TCRdb holds only the in-frame ones, with some missing. V, J and clone size reflect that table, while D and trimming were determined from the DNA. This sample has some 340,000 clones, with over 70% found just once. Germline V lookup: CDR1 SGHTA, CDR2 FQGNSA. This CDR3 has 13 residues. Trimming stripped 3 bases from V and 4 bases from J, with 7 bases between. This TCR derives from a young man with active or convalescent COVID-19. Sequenced material: peripheral blood. The chain has TRBV7-2 and TRBJ1-5; D call uncertain. In DNA form, the CDR3 reads TGTGCCAGCAGCTTTCAGATTAATCAGCCCCAGCATTTT. Residues: CASSFQINQPQHF.